Given below is one T cell receptor beta chain in context. Its antigen is not known. The ends were cut back, 7 bases at V and 6 bases at J, with 16 bases in the middle. The CDR3 loop spans 13 amino acids. Per germline, CDR1 DFQATT and CDR2 SNEGSKA (reference sequence). Primers used in a second PCR of about 7 to 12 cycles were a sample-barcoded 5' primer and a J-beta primer mix. TCRdb re-called the 5' RACE reads through MiXCR, storing one row per CDR3 protein. The data hold about 650,000 distinct CDR3 sequences, with about 30% observed a single time. This sample stems from a study of blood T cells in healthy people across ages. General observations from the study: It was found that TCR beta diversity correlated strongly with the percentage of naive T cells.

The chain is built from TRBV20-1 and TRBJ1-5, with D hard to call. The clonotype originates from a woman over 75 in good health. The sequencing sample was made of blood. The CDR3 reads CSGSEDAAQPQHF. The CDR3 bases are TGCAGTGGAAGTGAGGACGCGGCTCAGCCCCAGCATTTT.